This T cell receptor (beta chain) stems from a study of cytomegalovirus exposure and HLA in healthy donors. Findings and limits, study-wide: The study flagged roughly 150 TCR beta chains as cytomegalovirus-associated. For TCR beta chains, V- and J-gene trimming was later linked to a missense DCLRE1C variant.

Germline lookup yields CDR1 MGHRA and CDR2 YSYEKL. CDR3 length: 17 amino acids. V lost 0 bases and J lost 5; bases outside the gene matches: 7. Of note for this clone: Its target is unknown.

PCR amplification relied on 60 Vbeta primers (plus 13 Jbeta primers). Sequenced by immunoSEQ multiplex PCR; TCRdb stores in-frame clones only, minus some. This table holds roughly 77,000 clones. The sequenced sample consisted of PBMCs. The rearrangement links TRBV4-1 to TRBJ2-5; 12 positions agree with TRBD2. The TCR comes from a young man in good health and CMV-seronegative. The CDR3 is CASSQEGLAGGQETQYF. The CDR3 coding sequence is TGCGCCAGCAGCCAAGAGGGGCTAGCGGGGGGGCAGGAGACCCAGTACTTC.